This T cell receptor beta chain was documented in a study of response to subunit inactivated influenza vaccine. Remarks on this clonotype: Its antigen is as yet unknown.

Study-wide findings and caveats: Authors suggested each seasonal influenza vaccination recruits few new T cells.

Per germline, CDR1 ENHRY and CDR2 SYGVKD. After removal of 10 bases from V and 0 bases from J, the junction contained 6 bases not matched to a gene. The CDR3 covers 14 residues. TCRdb analysed the RT-PCR reads with MiXCR anew, one entry per CDR3 protein. In the table there are 800,000 to 1,000,000 distinct CDR3 sequences, roughly 20% of which are singletons. Sequencing was performed on PBMCs from blood, taken 5 days after vaccination. V is TRBV10-3 and J is TRBJ2-1; 7 bases map to TRBD2. This receptor was obtained from a man aged 50 to 60 who received an inactivated influenza vaccine. Written as DNA, the CDR3 is TGTGCCACTGGGGGGGGAAGCTCCTACAATGAGCAGTTCTTC. This codes for CATGGGSSYNEQFF.